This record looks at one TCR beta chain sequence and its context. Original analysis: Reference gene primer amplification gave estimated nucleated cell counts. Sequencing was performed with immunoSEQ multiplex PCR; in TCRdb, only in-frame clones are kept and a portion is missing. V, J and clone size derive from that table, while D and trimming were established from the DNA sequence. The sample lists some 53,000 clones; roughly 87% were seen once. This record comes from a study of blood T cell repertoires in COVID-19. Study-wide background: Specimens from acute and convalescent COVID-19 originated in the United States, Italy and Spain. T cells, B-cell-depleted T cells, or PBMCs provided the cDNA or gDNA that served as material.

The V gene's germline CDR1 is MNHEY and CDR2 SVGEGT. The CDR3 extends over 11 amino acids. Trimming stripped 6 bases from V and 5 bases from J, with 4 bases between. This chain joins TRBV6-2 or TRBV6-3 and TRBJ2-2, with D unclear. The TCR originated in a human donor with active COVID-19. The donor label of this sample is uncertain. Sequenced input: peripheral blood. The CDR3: CASSSTGELFF. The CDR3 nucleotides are TGTGCCAGCAGCTCGACCGGGGAGCTGTTTTTT.